These 15 T cell receptor beta chains share one sample of origin, sequenced in a study of beta chain features in type 1 diabetes. Expressed TCRB transcripts were sequenced, since all the RNA that had been isolated was reverse transcribed. Generated by immunoSEQ multiplex PCR, the TCRdb table keeps only in-frame clones and is missing some. The sample yields about 230,000 clones, around 16% seen once. Their antigens remain unidentified. Findings and caveats of the study: For Type 1 diabetes patients, all four CD4+ subsets carried TCRB CDR3s that were moderately but significantly shorter.

The sample comprised naive CD4+ T cells from blood. The receptors stem from a man aged 25-45 years with type 1 diabetes.

V gene TRBV5-1 combines with J gene TRBJ2-7; weak D call: TRBD2 (6 bases). CDR1 and CDR2 (germline): SGHRS, YFSETQ. This CDR3 comprises 14 residues. Trimming took 2 bases from V and 2 from J, leaving 11 bases between them. DNA of the CDR3: TGCGCCAGCAGCTTCACTAGCTCCACCTACGAGCAGTACTTC. It specifies CASSFTSSTYEQYF.

V is TRBV7-9 and J is TRBJ2-3, with D maybe TRBD1 (6 bases). Germline assignment: CDR1 SEHNR and CDR2 FQNEAQ (reference sequence). V was shortened by 2 bases and J by 4 bases, with 13 bases between the two germline ends. The CDR3 length is 15 residues. CDR3 amino acids: CASSLKRGSPDTQYF. CDR3 bases: TGTGCCAGCAGCTTAAAAAGGGGGAGCCCAGATACGCAGTATTTT.

This chain uses TRBV18 with TRBJ2-7, with a tentative D call TRBD1 (6 bases). V lost 3 bases and J 2 bases, leaving 11 bases between the germline ends. CDR1 is KGHSH, CDR2 LQKENI, per germline. The CDR3 totals 14 residues. The DNA of the CDR3 is TGTGCCAGCTCACCCGGGACATCAACCTACGAGCAGTACTTC. This encodes CASSPGTSTYEQYF.

The rearrangement uses TRBV5-4 and TRBJ2-1; TRBD2 matches 7 bases. Trimming took 3 bases from V and 2 from J; bases not matched to a gene: 5. The CDR3 runs 15 residues. Per germline, CDR1 SGHNT and CDR2 YYREEE (reference sequence). Here the CDR3 DNA reads TGTGCCAGCAGCTCTAGACTAGCCCCCTACAATGAGCAGTTCTTC. Amino acid sequence: CASSSRLAPYNEQFF.

The chain uses TRBV6-5 and TRBJ2-7, with D uncertain. V was shortened by 6 bases and J by 0 bases, with 6 bases between the two germline ends. Germline assignment: CDR1 MNHEY and CDR2 SVGAGI. The CDR3 runs to 12 residues. The CDR3 bases are TGTGCCAGCAGACACTACTCCTACGAGCAGTACTTC. Its translation is CASRHYSYEQYF.

The chain recombines TRBV4-3 with TRBJ1-4, with a tentative D call TRBD1 (5 bases). The CDR3 has 16 amino acids. V gave up 4 bases and J gave up 7 bases, with 19 bases separating them. Germline loops: CDR1 LGHNA, CDR2 YSLEER. The CDR3 sequence is CASSRTTDIPGEKLFF. In DNA, the CDR3 is TGCGCCAGCAGCCGAACCACGGACATACCCGGTGAAAAACTGTTTTTT.

The chain employs TRBV4-2 and TRBJ2-1; 12 positions match TRBD2. Germline V gene data show CDR1 as LGHNA and CDR2 as YNFKEQ. V lost 5 bases and J lost 7; bases outside the gene matches: 6. This CDR3 is 15 amino acids long. The CDR3 reads CASSETSGRGNEQFF. The CDR3 DNA reads as TGTGCCAGCAGCGAGACTAGCGGGAGAGGTAATGAGCAGTTCTTC.

This clone was found a few times. The chain employs TRBV18 and TRBJ1-4; a weak D match, TRBD1 (6 bases). The germline CDR1 and CDR2 sequences are KGHSH and LQKENI. This CDR3 contains 16 residues. V lost 3 bases and J lost 5, with 16 bases in between. The DNA for the CDR3 is TGTGCCAGCTCACCTCCGGGTGGACAGAGAAATGAAAAACTGTTTTTT. It encodes CASSPPGGQRNEKLFF.

This clone has only a few counts. The chain links TRBV18 to TRBJ2-7, with 14 nucleotides matching TRBD2. The CDR3 runs 15 residues. V lost 3 bases and J lost 6; bases outside the gene matches: 4. The germline gives CDR1 KGHSH, CDR2 LQKENI. CDR3 coding DNA: TGTGCCAGCTCACCGGGACTAGCGGGAGAGGTCGAGCAGTACTTC. Protein: CASSPGLAGEVEQYF.

This clone has just a few counts. J is TRBJ2-5 and V is TRBV18; D is undetermined. There are 13 residues in the CDR3. The V gene lost 3 bases and the J gene lost 4 bases, with 9 bases spanning the gap. CDR1 KGHSH and CDR2 LQKENI come from the germline V gene. DNA of the CDR3: TGTGCCAGCTCACCCGACTTACTAGAGACCCAGTACTTC. Its protein is CASSPDLLETQYF.

This clone was seen only a few times. This chain connects TRBV14 to TRBJ2-1; 13 bases line up with TRBD2. There are 14 residues in the CDR3. The trim removed 3 bases at V and 7 bases at J, leaving 0 bases unmatched. In germline, CDR1 is SGHDN, CDR2 FVKESK. Here the CDR3 reads CASSQTSGRNEQFF. In DNA, the CDR3 is TGTGCCAGCAGCCAGACTAGCGGGAGGAATGAGCAGTTCTTC.

The J gene is TRBJ2-3, the V gene TRBV5-5; 8 nucleotides line up with TRBD2. The trim removed 0 bases at V and 6 bases at J, leaving 3 bases unmatched. Looked up from germline, CDR1 is SGHKS and CDR2 is YYEKEE (reference sequence). CDR3 length equals 14 residues. CDR3 in amino acids: CASSLASGQDTQYF. In DNA, the CDR3 is TGTGCCAGCAGCTTGGCTAGCGGGCAGGATACGCAGTATTTT.

The V call is TRBV28, the J call TRBJ2-7; D ambiguous. Trimming stripped 2 bases from V and 5 bases from J, with 19 bases between. Germline values: CDR1 MDHEN, CDR2 SYDVKM. The CDR3 is 16 amino acids. The CDR3 is CASSLTGYSYGHEQYF. DNA of the CDR3: TGTGCCAGCAGTTTAACCGGTTACTCCTACGGCCACGAGCAGTACTTC.

This clone was found a few times. The V gene is TRBV11-2, the J gene TRBJ2-7, with 9 bases lining up with TRBD1. The CDR3 runs to 16 residues. J was trimmed by 4 bases and V by 5 bases; bases with no gene match: 12. Germline values: CDR1 SGHAT, CDR2 FQNNGV. CDR3 residues: CASSGRQGVAGYEQYF. The DNA of the CDR3 is TGTGCCAGCAGCGGACGACAGGGGGTAGCCGGTTACGAGCAGTACTTC.

This clone was recorded once. This chain uses TRBV15 with TRBJ2-7; TRBD2 aligns across 7 bases. The CDR3 loop spans 13 amino acids. The V segment lost 0 bases and the J segment 11 bases; nucleotides outside the gene matches: 7. Germline values: CDR1 LNHNV, CDR2 YYDKDF (reference sequence). The CDR3 loop is CATSRDRGREEYF. The CDR3 DNA reads as TGTGCCACCAGCAGAGATCGAGGGAGGGAGGAGTACTTC.